This entry lists 21 T cell receptor beta chains sequenced from one sample in a study of T cells in Graves' hyperthyroidism and ophthalmopathy (dated by TCRdb to the late 2010s). The library was generated by multiplex PCR. Sequencer: Illumina HiSeq 2000. The TCR beta CDR3 regions were amplified from RNA transcripts. For the first round of RT-PCR on the TCR CDR3, the HTBI primer set was used together with the Qiagen OneStep RT-PCR kit. TCRdb itself trimmed the public reads at Q25 with fastp, ran MiXCR and retained productive beta chains. Identical CDR3 protein sequences are pooled into one entry, listed with their most common genes and DNA. The sample profile shows about 130,000 distinct CDR3 sequences; approximately 24% of them were found once. Clones ranked in the top ten supply around 69% of the sample. Sequencing input: blood. Source of these receptors: a woman aged 45-59 years with Graves' hyperthyroidism that later progressed to Graves' ophthalmopathy.

This clonotype was found a few times. A much larger clonotype is one base distant, so this may be a read error. This chain uses TRBV28 with TRBJ1-5, with unresolved D. Germline V gives CDR1 MDHEN, CDR2 SYDVKM. The CDR3 loop spans 11 amino acids. In DNA form, the CDR3 reads TGTGCCAGTAAGAGCAGTCAGCCCCAGCATTTT. Translated, it gives CASKSSQPQHF.

This clonotype turned up a few times. The V call is TRBV7-8, the J call TRBJ2-1, with TRBD2 matching over 14 bases. With the DNA end fitting TRBJ2-7 better, the J assignment may be wrong. The CDR3 sequence is 17 residues long. Germline V gene data show CDR1 as SGHVS and CDR2 as FQNEAQ. The DNA for the CDR3 is TGTGCCAGCAGCGGCAGACTAGCGGGAGGGTCCTACAATGAGCAGTACTTC. This codes for CASSGRLAGGSYNEQYF.

The rearrangement links TRBV2 to TRBJ2-3, with TRBD2 matching 10 bases. J was trimmed by 6 bases and V by 4 bases; bases with no gene match: 7. The CDR3 consists of 15 residues. Germline V CDR1 and CDR2: SNHLY, FYNNEI. CDR3 DNA sequence: TGTGCCAGCAGTGTCCTAGCGGGAGATTTGGATACGCAGTATTTT. Translating gives CASSVLAGDLDTQYF.

This clonotype was seen a handful of times. The V gene is TRBV6-2 or TRBV6-3, the J gene TRBJ2-7, with 12 bases aligning to TRBD1. Germline values: CDR1 MNHEY, CDR2 SVGEGT. The CDR3 extends over 15 amino acids. V dropped 6 bases and J dropped 4; count of bases not matched to a gene: 7. The CDR3 region has the DNA TGTGCCAGCAGGGGGACAGGGGGCTATAGTTACGAGCAGTACGTC. Translated, it gives CASRGTGGYSYEQYV.

This clonotype came up many times. The CDR3 sequence: CATSRGGQTTDTQYF. The CDR3 DNA reads TGTGCCACCAGCAGAGGAGGACAGACCACAGATACGCAGTATTTT. The rearrangement uses TRBV15 and TRBJ2-3, with D possibly TRBD1 on 6 matching bases. Trimming removed 1 base from V and 2 bases from J, with 10 bases in between. The CDR3 loop spans 15 amino acids. Germline V lookup: CDR1 LNHNV, CDR2 YYDKDF (reference sequence).

This clonotype has only a few counts. The chain carries TRBV9 and TRBJ2-3; 11 positions agree with TRBD2. V lost 2 bases and J lost 0; bases outside the gene matches: 14. Germline-derived CDR1 and CDR2 are SGDLS and YYNGEE. This CDR3 region has 20 residues. CDR3 region: CASSVRTGTSGSTSTDTQYF. CDR3 in DNA: TGTGCCAGCAGCGTTCGAACCGGGACTAGCGGTTCGACTAGCACAGATACGCAGTATTTT. Full variable domain (remainder filled in from reference TRBV9 and TRBJ2-3): DSGVTQTPKHLITATGQRVTLRCSPRSGDLSVYWYQQSLDQGLQFLIQYYNGEERAKGNILERFSAQQFPDLHSELNLSSLELGDSALYFCASSVRTGTSGSTSTDTQYFGPGTRLTVL.

The rearrangement joins TRBV18 to TRBJ2-3, with unresolved D. The CDR3 has 13 amino acids. V was clipped by 0 bases and J by 5 bases, with 6 bases between them. CDR1 is KGHSH and CDR2 is LQKENI in the germline V gene. The CDR3 sequence: CASSPPSGDTQYF. The CDR3 DNA reads TGTGCCAGCTCACCACCAAGTGGAGATACGCAGTATTTT.

The rearrangement links TRBV6-9 to TRBJ1-4; 9 nucleotides line up with TRBD1. CDR3 length: 19 amino acids. V dropped 3 bases and J dropped 3; count of bases not matched to a gene: 14. CDR1 MNHGY and CDR2 SVAAGI come from the germline V gene. CDR3: CASSYGRTGVVVANEKLFF. In DNA, the CDR3 is TGTGCCAGCAGTTACGGGCGGACAGGGGTAGTTGTAGCTAATGAAAAACTGTTTTTT.

The V call is TRBV7-2, the J call TRBJ1-2, with D unresolved. Germline lookup yields CDR1 SGHTA and CDR2 FQGNSA. Trimming removed 1 base from V and 6 bases from J, with 9 bases in between. This CDR3 spans 13 amino acids. The CDR3 loop reads CASSLGELNGYTF. CDR3 coding DNA: TGTGCCAGCAGCTTAGGAGAACTCAATGGCTACACCTTC.

This clonotype showed up many times. The chain couples TRBV12-3 or TRBV12-4 to TRBJ1-5; no definite D call. This CDR3 is 15 amino acids long. V lost 7 bases to trimming and J lost 5 bases, with 18 bases between them. The CDR3 region has the DNA TGTGCCAGCACCCTTAGGACCGGGAGGGATCAGCCCCAGCATTTT. The encoded protein is CASTLRTGRDQPQHF.

The sample holds many counts of this clonotype. The chain uses TRBV5-1 and TRBJ2-7, with D perhaps TRBD1 (5 bases). Trimming stripped 2 bases from V and 5 bases from J, with 11 bases between. The germline V gene encodes CDR1 SGHRS and CDR2 YFSETQ. This CDR3 comprises 13 residues. CDR3 amino acids: CASSFTGSHEQYF. The DNA for the CDR3 is TGCGCCAGCAGCTTTACAGGATCCCACGAGCAGTACTTC.

This clonotype was detected many times. V usage is TRBV6-1 and J usage is TRBJ2-5; 8 bases map to TRBD1. The CDR3 consists of 14 residues. The germline V gene encodes CDR1 MNHNS and CDR2 SASEGT. Germline trimming cut 5 bases from V and 4 bases from J; bases unmatched to any gene: 6. CDR3 residues: CASSYPGGLETQYF. DNA of the CDR3: TGTGCCAGCAGTTATCCAGGGGGCCTAGAGACCCAGTACTTC.

V gene TRBV10-3 combines with J gene TRBJ2-2, with D tentatively TRBD1 (5 bases). CDR1 ENHRY and CDR2 SYGVKD come from the germline V gene. V was shortened by 7 bases and J by 6 bases, with 6 bases between the two germline ends. CDR3 length equals 11 residues. This CDR3 is CAIKGSGELFF. The CDR3 DNA sequence: TGTGCCATCAAGGGGTCCGGGGAGCTGTTTTTT.

The rearrangement joins TRBV5-1 to TRBJ2-2; D may be TRBD2 (6 bases). Germline CDR1 SGHRS, CDR2 YFSETQ. CDR3 size: 13 residues. The ends were cut back, 7 bases at V and 0 bases at J, with 7 bases in the middle. The CDR3 region has the DNA TGCGCCAGCGGGAGGACGAACACCGGGGAGCTGTTTTTT. Translated: CASGRTNTGELFF.

This clonotype was recorded many times. In DNA, the CDR3 is TGTGCCAGCAGCTTAGTTCTGGGGGAGACCCAGTACTTC. It translates to CASSLVLGETQYF. The chain combines TRBV11-2 with TRBJ2-5; D not resolved. CDR1 and CDR2 (germline): SGHAT, FQNNGV. CDR3 length: 13 residues. Trimming took 1 base from V and 5 from J, leaving 8 bases between them.

The table lists this clonotype with many counts. This rearrangement joins TRBV12-5 to TRBJ1-1; D not certain. CDR1 is LGHNT and CDR2 is FRNRAP in the germline V gene. The CDR3 loop spans 14 amino acids. V dropped 5 bases and J dropped 1 base, with 11 bases sitting between them. CDR3 coding DNA: TGTGCTAGTGGTCTCTTGGGGAGGAACACTGAAGCTTTCTTT. It codes for CASGLLGRNTEAFF.

This clonotype occurred many times. CDR3 protein: CASSGRGGSGQPQHF. CDR3 DNA sequence: TGTGCCAGCAGTGGGAGAGGGGGCTCAGGTCAGCCCCAGCATTTT. This chain uses TRBV2 with TRBJ1-5; 7 nucleotides agree with TRBD1. The CDR3 consists of 15 residues. V lost 4 bases to trimming and J lost 6 bases; unmatched junction nucleotides: 9. CDR1 is SNHLY and CDR2 is FYNNEI in the germline V gene.

This clonotype was picked up a small number of times. The chain couples TRBV27 to TRBJ1-1; D gene uncertain. The germline V gene has CDR1 MNHEY and CDR2 SMNVEV (reference sequence). The V end was cut by 5 bases, the J end by 0 bases, with 22 bases between. CDR3 length equals 18 residues. This chain's CDR3 is CASSLGRATLELNTEAFF. The CDR3 coding sequence is TGTGCCAGCAGTCTGGGGAGGGCTACCCTTGAACTGAACACTGAAGCTTTCTTT.

This clonotype was seen at least ten times. This chain joins TRBV20-1 and TRBJ2-1, with TRBD2 identical over 15 bases. The CDR3 covers 15 residues. J lost 8 bases, V lost 3 bases, and 5 bases had no gene match. Germline lookup yields CDR1 DFQATT and CDR2 SNEGSKA (reference sequence). Here the CDR3 DNA reads TGCAGTGCTAGGTGGACTAGCGGGAGGGTCCATGAGCAGTTCTTC. It translates to CSARWTSGRVHEQFF.

This clonotype was counted a few times. V and J are TRBV20-1 and TRBJ2-6; 7 bases align to TRBD1. V shed 1 base and J 1 base; nucleotides not matched to a gene: 4. Germline loops: CDR1 DFQATT, CDR2 SNEGSKA (reference sequence). The CDR3 is 16 amino acids. The CDR3 coding sequence is TGCAGTGCTAGAGGGGACAGCCGATCTGGGGCCAACGTCCTGACTTTC. It is translated as CSARGDSRSGANVLTF.

The chain is built from TRBV29-1 and TRBJ2-2; D perhaps matches TRBD2 (5 bases). The CDR3 contains 13 residues. Germline CDR1 and CDR2: SQVTM and ANQGSEA. Trimming stripped 3 bases from V and 1 base from J, with 6 bases between. The CDR3 spells CSVDEGNTGELFF. The CDR3 nucleotides are TGCAGCGTTGACGAGGGGAACACCGGGGAGCTGTTTTTT.